This TCR beta chain was observed in a study (dated by TCRdb to the mid-2010s). Regarding the research as a whole: The study set out to test whether tumor-infiltrating Tregs in breast cancer get recruited from blood Tregs or are instead converted in situ from other CD4+ T cell subsets.

Full-length TCR variable regions were amplified by 5' RACE PCR with constant-region reverse primers, and semi-nested PCR with Nested Universal Primer A was subsequently performed. Using the ReliaPrep RNA Cell Miniprep System, total RNA was extracted, and the SMARTer RACE 5'/3' Kit was then used to reverse transcribe the RNA into 5'RACE-ready cDNA. Multiplex adaptors were used to barcode the full-length TCR alpha and beta libraries, which were then sequenced on an Illumina MiSeq. In the authors' own workflow: For each of nine subset-tissue groups, sequencing data from the five patients were pooled, and the groups were then compared using unsupervised clustering of TCR gene usage. The Morisita-Horn index was used to calculate repertoire similarity, with shared sequences weighted according to their contribution to each repertoire. TCRdb passed the public sequencing reads through fastp at Q25 and MiXCR, retaining productive beta sequences. Rows matching on CDR3 protein sequence are summarized as one entry with the most common DNA and genes. TCRdb assigned the V and J calls; the authors' analysis was not used. The sample profile shows 30,000 or so distinct CDR3 sequences; over 20% of them were found once. The ten largest clones add up to 2% to 2.5% of the sample.

The germline V gene specifies SGDLS as CDR1 and YYNGEE as CDR2. V and J are trimmed by 2 bases and 5 bases, and the gene matches miss 4 bases of the junction. The cysteine opens and the phenylalanine closes a CDR3 of 14 amino acids. Only the CDR3 DNA stays, 42 bases, in frame from base 1. General findings and caveats noted by the study authors: The TCR gene usage of tumor memory CD4+ T cells clustered together with blood and lymph node memory CD4+ cells and with lymph node naive CD4+ cells. The larger-cohort validation was restricted to a single TCR beta V-J rearrangement rather than whole repertoires. The TCR alpha and beta sequences of tumor-infiltrating Tregs showed the greatest overlap with tumor naive CD4+ T cells, followed by blood naive CD4+ T cells.

Cells that were CD4+CD25+CD127-/low were isolated as Tregs. Tregs, naive and memory CD4+ T cells from tumor, blood and ipsilateral draining lymph nodes of about 5 breast cancer patients underwent full-length TCR alpha and beta sequencing. Tumor tissue and lymph nodes from ipsilateral axillary dissection were perfused with PBS, minced and digested with collagenase I and hyaluronidase. Sorted cell populations were confirmed by FACS to exceed 90% purity. On this clonotype: The target of this receptor is not known. Base qualities are not at hand, and no much larger clone is one base apart.

The source of this sequence is a female donor with breast cancer. Recombination connected TRBV9 to TRBJ1-5; 7 middle bases align to TRBD1. Specimen: tumor-infiltrating Tregs sorted from the breast tumor. The CDR3 in this case is CASSVGTDDQPQHF. The DNA sequence is given as TGTGCCAGCAGCGTTGGGACAGATGATCAGCCCCAGCATTTT.